This is a list of T cell receptor beta chains from one sample in a study of T cells in pancreatic ductal adenocarcinoma. The method was immunoSEQ multiplex PCR; TCRdb's version includes in-frame clones alone and lacks a portion of them. The sample comprises some 5,000 clones, roughly 90% of which are singletons, and roughly 6% rests with the top ten. The specimen was pancreatic tumor tissue. The receptors originated from a human donor with pancreatic ductal adenocarcinoma. The CDR3 runs from the conserved cysteine through the conserved F or W. The order of the fields is D gene, J gene, V gene, CDR3 protein. The D gene is left open where the match is weak.

NA	TRBJ2-7	TRBV7-9	CASDRGTYEQYF
NA	TRBJ1-1	TRBV9	CASSYIGSTEAFF
NA	TRBJ1-5	TRBV21-1	CASSEGKPQHF
TRBD1	TRBJ1-6	TRBV9	CASSVSSGQGSSPLHF
TRBD1	TRBJ2-1	TRBV7-2	CASSSQGARVNEQFF
NA	TRBJ2-7	TRBV7-8	CASSFILGTYEQYF
NA	TRBJ2-2	TRBV9	CASSFAGVVGTGELFF
NA	TRBJ2-7	TRBV30	CAWRIGVRGHQYF
NA	TRBJ2-1	TRBV2	CASSEAKRGEQFF
NA	TRBJ2-7	TRBV5-5	CASSFGRTYEQYF
NA	TRBJ2-5	TRBV6-5	CASSTSGGTRPTQYF
TRBD1	TRBJ1-2	TRBV6-5	CASSRQGARDGYTF